The 20 T cell receptor beta chains given below trace back to one sample, sequenced in a study of T-cell reconstitution after alpha-beta-depleted transplantation in children. The authors prepared the TCRbeta library with unique molecular identifiers. Each CDR3 protein is one row after TCRdb ran MiXCR on the PCR reads. The sample records nearly 550,000 distinct CDR3 sequences, around 20% being singletons. The sequencing used PBMCs from the stem cell graft donor, collected from the stem cell graft. All receptors derive from a human donor who donated a stem cell graft to a child with acute lymphoblastic leukemia.

This clonotype was counted only a few times. The chain couples TRBV13 to TRBJ2-5, with 9 bases fitting TRBD1. Germline V CDR1 and CDR2: PRHDT, FYEKMQ (reference sequence). The CDR3 extends over 15 amino acids. Trimming cost V 5 bases and J 5 bases; bases outside gene matches: 9. CDR3 DNA sequence: TGTGCCAGCAGCGGGGACAGGGAACCGGAGGAGACCCAGTACTTC. Translation gives CASSGDREPEETQYF. The complete variable domain, with remaining parts taken from reference TRBV13 and TRBJ2-5, reads AAGVIQSPRHLIKEKRETATLKCYPIPRHDTVYWYQQGPGQDPQFLISFYEKMQSDKGSIPDRFSAQQFSDYHSELNMSSLELGDSALYFCASSGDREPEETQYFGPGTRLLVL.

This clonotype came up a few times. CDR3 region: CASSQDFLGSGTGELFF. The DNA for the CDR3 is TGTGCCAGCAGCCAAGATTTCCTCGGGAGTGGAACCGGGGAGCTGTTTTTT. The J gene is TRBJ2-2, the V gene TRBV4-2, with a possible D match to TRBD2 (6 bases). V lost 0 bases and J lost 5, with 16 bases in between. This CDR3 contains 17 residues. The germline CDR1 and CDR2 sequences are LGHNA and YNFKEQ.

J is TRBJ1-2 and V is TRBV5-1; maybe TRBD1 (5 bases). Germline CDR1 is SGHRS and CDR2 is YFSETQ. CDR3 length equals 16 residues. Trimming removed 4 bases at V and 4 bases at J, with 20 bases between. CDR3 sequence (DNA): TGCGCCAGCAGCCTGACCGCCGGGACGGTAGGCTATGGCTACACCTTC. Its translation: CASSLTAGTVGYGYTF.

This clonotype was detected only a few times. V and J are TRBV9 and TRBJ2-5; 9 positions match TRBD2. Germline CDR1 SGDLS, CDR2 YYNGEE. The CDR3 is 16 amino acids. V was pared by 4 bases and J by 1 base, with 8 bases of the junction left unmatched. The CDR3, as DNA: TGTGCCAGCAGCTCTTATCTAGCGGGGAGCCAAGAGACCCAGTACTTC. The encoded protein is CASSSYLAGSQETQYF.

This chain connects TRBV24-1 to TRBJ2-6, with TRBD1 as a possible D gene (5 bases). This CDR3 comprises 13 residues. Per the germline V gene, CDR1 is KGHDR and CDR2 is SFDVKD. CDR3 DNA: TGTGCAGGGGTCTACTCTGGGGCCAACGTCCTGACTTTC. Residues: CAGVYSGANVLTF.

This clonotype was seen ten or more times. This chain links TRBV7-9 with TRBJ2-3, with unresolved D. In germline, CDR1 is SEHNR, CDR2 FQNEAQ (reference sequence). V shed 5 bases and J shed 2 bases, with 5 bases lying between them. This CDR3 region has 12 residues. The CDR3 loop is CASSRTTDTQYF. The CDR3 region has the DNA TGTGCCAGCAGCCGGACCACAGATACGCAGTATTTT.

This clonotype was picked up a small number of times. V usage is TRBV7-8 and J usage is TRBJ2-2; D gene uncertain. The CDR3 totals 14 residues. Trimming took off 1 base at V and 6 bases at J, with 9 bases between the two ends. CDR1 and CDR2 (germline): SGHVS, FQNEAQ. The CDR3 reads CASSLELWAGELFF. Written as DNA, the CDR3 is TGTGCCAGCAGCTTAGAGCTTTGGGCCGGGGAGCTGTTTTTT. Complete variable domain (other parts from reference TRBV7-8 and TRBJ2-2): GAGVSQSPRYKVAKRGQDVALRCDPISGHVSLFWYQQALGQGPEFLTYFQNEAQLDKSGLPSDRFFAERPEGSVSTLKIQRTQQEDSAVYLCASSLELWAGELFFGEGSRLTVL.

This clonotype was recorded many times. The chain links TRBV20-1 to TRBJ2-1, with a possible D match to TRBD2 (6 bases). Germline CDR1 is DFQATT and CDR2 is SNEGSKA (reference sequence). The V end was cut by 0 bases, the J end by 2 bases, with 8 bases between. The CDR3 runs to 14 residues. CDR3 sequence reads: CSARDSGAYNEQFF. Here the CDR3 DNA reads TGCAGTGCTAGAGATTCGGGAGCCTACAATGAGCAGTTCTTC.

The sample holds a few counts of this clonotype. V is TRBV12-3 or TRBV12-4 and J is TRBJ1-2; unclear D gene. V was clipped by 10 bases and J by 4 bases, with 7 bases between them. The CDR3 length is 10 residues. CDR3 amino acids: CAIEPYGYTF. In DNA form, the CDR3 reads TGTGCCATCGAGCCCTATGGCTACACCTTC.

In this sample, this clonotype turned up a few times. The chain combines TRBV15 with TRBJ1-1; no clear D. The CDR3 covers 15 residues. Trimming removed 0 bases from V and 1 base from J, with 9 bases in between. Germline CDR1 is LNHNV and CDR2 is YYDKDF (reference sequence). DNA for the CDR3: TGTGCCACCAGCAGAGAAGGTGCAGCGAACACTGAAGCTTTCTTT. Protein sequence: CATSREGAANTEAFF.

To note about this clonotype: This CDR3 fails to terminate in the conserved phenylalanine or tryptophan, so it likely reflects a read error. The DNA is left out, because the CDR3 cannot be placed on it with certainty; the CDR3 is given as TCRdb lists it. This chain connects TRBV29-1 to TRBJ2-4; the table assigns TRBD1, which was not confirmed against the DNA. The CDR3 has 11 residues if both end residues are counted. Germline V gives CDR1 SQVTM, CDR2 ANQGSEA. The CDR3 region is CSVEDLGRLVT.

At least ten counts were recorded for this clonotype. This chain joins TRBV25-1 and TRBJ2-2, with 8 bases aligning to TRBD1. The CDR3 has 13 residues. Germline V gene sequence: CDR1 MGHDK, CDR2 SYGVNS. Losses at the gene ends were 8 bases for V and 6 bases for J; bases not matched to a gene: 5. In DNA, the CDR3 is TGTGCCAGCGGACAGGGAGAGGCCGGGGAGCTGTTTTTT. It codes for CASGQGEAGELFF.

This clonotype was detected a few times. V usage is TRBV18 and J usage is TRBJ1-1; TRBD1 is a possible D gene (6 bases). Trimming left V 1 base short and J 3 bases short, with 12 bases between. This CDR3 comprises 15 residues. Germline-derived CDR1 and CDR2 are KGHSH and LQKENI. As DNA, the CDR3 is TGTGCCAGCTCACCACTGGGGGCCGAACACACTGAAGCTTTCTTT. This gives the protein CASSPLGAEHTEAFF.

This clonotype was seen a few times. The chain recombines TRBV12-3 or TRBV12-4 with TRBJ1-4; D is unresolved. The CDR3 spans 12 residues. Trimming pared 1 base from V and 10 bases from J, leaving 7 bases between. This CDR3 is CASSLVGVKLFF. The CDR3 bases are TGTGCCAGCAGTTTAGTCGGGGTAAAACTGTTTTTT.

This clonotype was seen a handful of times. The DNA of the CDR3 is TGTGCCAGCAGCTTAATTGGCGGGGACACTGAAGCTTTCTTT. Translating gives CASSLIGGDTEAFF. J is TRBJ1-1 and V is TRBV7-9; D is unclear. Trimming took off 2 bases at V and 3 bases at J, with 10 bases between the two ends. Germline V gives CDR1 SEHNR, CDR2 FQNEAQ (reference sequence). This CDR3 comprises 14 residues.

This clonotype has only a few counts. The CDR3 loop reads CAISESWGYNEQFF. The CDR3 DNA follows: TGTGCCATCAGTGAGTCATGGGGGTACAATGAGCAGTTCTTC. This sequence joins TRBV10-3 and TRBJ2-1; D possibly uses TRBD1 or TRBD2 (5 bases each). The CDR3 extends over 14 amino acids. The V end lost 0 bases, the J end lost 4 bases, and 7 bases lay between the germline ends. Germline CDR1 and CDR2: ENHRY and SYGVKD.

This clonotype was detected a few times. The chain carries TRBV3-1 and TRBJ2-2; 7 bases fit TRBD2. The V and J ends lost 6 bases and 7 bases, in that order; junction bases with no gene match: 5. Germline V lookup: CDR1 LGHDT, CDR2 YNNKEL (reference sequence). CDR3 length: 13 residues. For the CDR3, the DNA is TGTGCCAGCAGAGGAGCGGGGAACGGGGAGCTGTTTTTT. The encoded protein is CASRGAGNGELFF.

The chain employs TRBV6-1 and TRBJ1-3; D uncertain. Germline assignment: CDR1 MNHNS and CDR2 SASEGT. Trimming removed 7 bases from V and 0 bases from J, with 13 bases in between. The CDR3 is 15 amino acids. The chain's CDR3 is CASTPTGNSGNTIYF. Written as DNA, the CDR3 is TGTGCCAGCACCCCGACGGGGAACTCTGGAAACACCATATATTTT.

This clonotype came up a few times. The chain couples TRBV14 to TRBJ2-5; the D is unclear. Germline lookup yields CDR1 SGHDN and CDR2 FVKESK. Trimming pared 1 base from V and 4 bases from J, leaving 7 bases between. This CDR3 region has 13 residues. The CDR3 is CASSQVWGETQYF. The CDR3 coding sequence is TGTGCCAGCAGCCAAGTCTGGGGAGAGACCCAGTACTTC.

The V and J genes are TRBV10-3 and TRBJ2-3; TRBD1 matches 12 bases. The CDR3 extends over 16 amino acids. V trimming: 6 bases; J trimming: 4 bases; junction bases outside the gene matches: 8. CDR1 and CDR2 (germline): ENHRY, SYGVKD. The CDR3 region is CAISPGTGGAADTQYF. The CDR3, as DNA: TGTGCCATCAGCCCCGGGACAGGGGGCGCAGCAGATACGCAGTATTTT.